The next 14 T cell receptor beta chains were all read from a single sample in a study of identical twins (dated by TCRdb to 2015 to 2016). The library relied on 5' RACE. Sequenced on an Illumina HiSeq 2000. The public reads were reprocessed in TCRdb via fastp at Q25 and MiXCR, keeping in-frame beta chains. Each entry is one CDR3 protein sequence, shown with its most common DNA and genes. Within this sample are under 450,000 distinct CDR3 sequences, with approximately 17% of them counted one time only. Of the sample, less than 15% falls within the top ten clones. Sequenced input: naive T cells sorted from blood. The sample's cell subset or site label, in plain terms: cells isolated with a human naive T-cell isolation kit. These receptors all come from a man over 45 in good health.

The gene calls are TRBV7-9 and TRBJ2-7, with TRBD2 identical over 7 bases. V lost 7 bases to trimming and J lost 7 bases; unmatched junction nucleotides: 7. The germline V gene has CDR1 SEHNR and CDR2 FQNEAQ (reference sequence). The CDR3 is 12 amino acids. In nucleotides, the CDR3 is TGTGCCAGCATCTCCGTCGGGGGGGAGCAGTACTTC. Encoded protein: CASISVGGEQYF.

This clonotype came up a few times. The V gene is TRBV20-1, the J gene TRBJ2-3; 8 nucleotides align to TRBD2. The CDR3 consists of 16 residues. V lost 7 bases and J lost 6; bases outside the gene matches: 18. CDR1 and CDR2 from the germline V gene are DFQATT and SNEGSKA (reference sequence). For the CDR3, the DNA is TGCAGTGTCCCCCGGGGGGGCGGGTCAAAGAAGGATACGCAGTATTTT. Translation gives CSVPRGGGSKKDTQYF.

The chain carries TRBV27 and TRBJ1-5; D perhaps matches TRBD1 (5 bases). The CDR3 totals 13 residues. Deletions cut 4 bases from V and 7 bases from J, with 11 bases between. Germline V lookup: CDR1 MNHEY, CDR2 SMNVEV (reference sequence). This CDR3 reads CASSYREGQPQHF. CDR3 DNA sequence: TGTGCCAGCAGTTACAGAGAGGGGCAGCCCCAGCATTTT.

The count of this clonotype is one. This chain uses TRBV11-3 with TRBJ2-2; D not certain. Trimming took 5 bases from V and 0 from J, leaving 7 bases between them. The germline CDR1 and CDR2 sequences are SGHNT and YENEEA. The CDR3 loop spans 14 amino acids. The CDR3 spells CASSMSPNTGELFF. The CDR3 DNA reads as TGTGCCAGCAGCATGAGTCCGAACACCGGGGAGCTGTTTTTT.

At least ten counts were recorded for this clonotype. The chain carries TRBV20-1 and TRBJ2-5; TRBD2 agrees at 15 bases. J lost 5 bases, V lost 6 bases, and 10 bases had no gene match. The CDR3 totals 16 residues. Germline V lookup: CDR1 DFQATT, CDR2 SNEGSKA (reference sequence). CDR3 in amino acids: CSAPGLAGGPGETQYF. In DNA, the CDR3 is TGCAGTGCGCCTGGACTAGCGGGAGGGCCAGGGGAGACCCAGTACTTC.

Many counts were recorded for this clonotype. The chain recombines TRBV6-5 with TRBJ1-6; TRBD1 agrees at 7 bases. Germline V gives CDR1 MNHEY, CDR2 SVGAGI. This CDR3 contains 15 residues. With V trimmed by 4 bases and J by 6 bases, 6 bases remained unmatched. CDR3 sequence reads: CASSLTGQLNSPLHF. The CDR3 DNA sequence: TGTGCCAGCAGTTTAACGGGACAGCTTAATTCACCCCTCCACTTT.

This clonotype was seen ten or more times. This sequence joins TRBV7-2 and TRBJ2-1; D might be TRBD2 (6 bases). Germline CDR1 SGHTA, CDR2 FQGNSA. The CDR3 is 15 residues long. With 5 bases removed from V and 5 bases from J, the gap between germline ends came to 16 bases. The CDR3 DNA follows: TGTGCCAGCAGCGGCCGGAGTAGCGGCCACAATGAGCAGTTCTTC. Translating it yields CASSGRSSGHNEQFF.

This clonotype occurred many times. This chain connects TRBV29-1 to TRBJ2-5; D is uncertain. In germline, CDR1 is SQVTM, CDR2 ANQGSEA. The CDR3 runs to 13 residues. Between the trimmed V and J ends, which lost 5 bases and 1 base, there was a span of 11 bases. The CDR3 loop reads CSVRHGLQETQYF. The CDR3 region has the DNA TGCAGCGTTCGACACGGGCTCCAAGAGACCCAGTACTTC.

A few counts support this clonotype. The chain couples TRBV11-2 to TRBJ2-1; 8 bases map to TRBD2. This CDR3 has 17 amino acids. Germline trimming cut 0 bases from V and 4 bases from J; bases unmatched to any gene: 8. Per the germline V gene, CDR1 is SGHAT and CDR2 is FQNNGV. The CDR3 DNA reads TGTGCCAGCAGCTTAGAAGGGGAACGACTAGCGTACAATGAGCAGTTCTTC. Protein product: CASSLEGERLAYNEQFF. Looking up the rest from reference TRBV11-2 and TRBJ2-1 gives the full variable domain: EAGVAQSPRYKIIEKRQSVAFWCNPISGHATLYWYQQILGQGPKLLIQFQNNGVVDDSQLPKDRFSAERLKGVDSTLKIQPAKLEDSAVYLCASSLEGERLAYNEQFFGPGTRLTVL.

Many counts were recorded for this clonotype. The chain combines TRBV5-1 with TRBJ2-1; TRBD2 aligns across 9 bases. Unmatched junction bases numbered 8, after V lost 1 base and J lost 9 bases. The CDR3 is made up of 15 amino acids. CDR1 SGHRS and CDR2 YFSETQ come from the germline V gene. The DNA of the CDR3 is TGCGCCAGCAGCTTGAAGACTAGCGGTAGTGGTGAGCAGTTCTTC. It yields the protein CASSLKTSGSGEQFF. The full variable domain, in which reference TRBV5-1 and TRBJ2-1 provide the parts outside the CDR3, is KAGVTQTPRYLIKTRGQQVTLSCSPISGHRSVSWYQQTPGQGLQFLFEYFSETQRNKGNFPGRFSGRQFSNSRSEMNVSTLELGDSALYLCASSLKTSGSGEQFFGPGTRLTVL.

This clonotype came up a few times. The chain carries TRBV20-1 and TRBJ1-1; 12 positions agree with TRBD1. V lost 1 base, J lost 3 bases, and 6 bases stayed unmatched. This CDR3 spans 16 amino acids. Germline values: CDR1 DFQATT, CDR2 SNEGSKA (reference sequence). DNA for the CDR3: TGCAGTGCTAGAGTCCCGGGACAGGGGGCTTACACTGAAGCTTTCTTT. This encodes CSARVPGQGAYTEAFF.

In its sample, this clonotype was seen many times. Here the CDR3 DNA reads TGTGCCAGCAGCTTAGACTCCGGGAGTGGGGGGAACATTCAGTACTTC. It yields the protein CASSLDSGSGGNIQYF. V gene TRBV7-2 combines with J gene TRBJ2-4; D possibly corresponds to TRBD2 (6 bases). Looked up from germline, CDR1 is SGHTA and CDR2 is FQGNSA. This CDR3 spans 16 amino acids. The V and J ends lost 1 base and 7 bases respectively, with 17 bases between them.

The chain is built from TRBV5-1 and TRBJ2-5; TRBD2 is a possible D gene (5 bases). V was cut by 4 bases and J by 5 bases, with 18 bases left in between. CDR3 length: 15 residues. CDR1 SGHRS and CDR2 YFSETQ come from the germline V gene. Here the CDR3 reads CASSLQPREDETQYF. The CDR3 coding sequence is TGCGCCAGCAGCCTCCAGCCCCGGGAAGACGAGACCCAGTACTTC.

This clonotype showed up many times. V is TRBV10-3 and J is TRBJ2-3, with D possibly TRBD2 on 6 matching bases. CDR1 is ENHRY and CDR2 is SYGVKD in the germline V gene. With 10 bases removed from V and 2 bases from J, the gap between germline ends came to 19 bases. The CDR3 extends over 15 amino acids. The CDR3 nucleotides read TGTGCCACCACCTCAGGAGGGCAAAACACAGATACGCAGTATTTT. Translation: CATTSGGQNTDTQYF.